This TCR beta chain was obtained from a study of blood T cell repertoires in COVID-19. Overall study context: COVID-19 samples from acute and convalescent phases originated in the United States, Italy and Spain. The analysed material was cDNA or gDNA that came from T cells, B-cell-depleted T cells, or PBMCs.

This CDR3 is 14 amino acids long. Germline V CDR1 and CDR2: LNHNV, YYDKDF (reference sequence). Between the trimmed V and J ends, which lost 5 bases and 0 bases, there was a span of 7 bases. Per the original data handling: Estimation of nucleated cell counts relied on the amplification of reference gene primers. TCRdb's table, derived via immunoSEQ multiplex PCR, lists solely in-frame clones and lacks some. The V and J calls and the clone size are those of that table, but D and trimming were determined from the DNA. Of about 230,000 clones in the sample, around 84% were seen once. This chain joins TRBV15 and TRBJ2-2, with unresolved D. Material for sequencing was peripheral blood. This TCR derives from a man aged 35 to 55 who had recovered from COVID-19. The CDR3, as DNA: TGTGCCACCAGCTACGCGGCGAACACCGGGGAGCTGTTTTTT. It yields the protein CATSYAANTGELFF.